Listed below are T cell receptor beta chains from one sample, sequenced in a study of patients and donors after allogeneic stem cell transplantation. One entry per CDR3 protein, called by TCRdb with MiXCR from the RT-PCR reads. The sample has about 960,000 distinct CDR3 sequences, more than 15% seen once. What was sequenced was blood, either unsorted or a sorted T cell fraction (not recorded which). The receptors stem from a human donor who was either an allogeneic HSCT recipient or a stem cell or donor lymphocyte infusion donor (not recorded which). It is not recorded whose cells these are; they may come from a transplant donor. Both conserved end residues are part of each CDR3. Fields, in order: clone size, V gene, D gene, J gene, CDR3 protein, CDR3 DNA. The D gene is left open where the match is weak. Size is omitted from some rows. Given values are once, few, many or a class for expanded clones.

-	TRBV5-6	TRBD1	TRBJ2-1	CASSPPGYRGRNEQFF	TGTGCCAGCAGCCCGCCTGGTTACAGGGGAAGGAATGAGCAGTTCTTC
few	TRBV20-1	TRBD1	TRBJ2-1	CSATGQYYNEQFF	TGCAGTGCTACGGGACAGTACTACAATGAGCAGTTCTTC
-	TRBV15	-	TRBJ1-4	CATSRDRGTATNEKLFF	TGTGCCACCAGCAGAGATCGGGGAACAGCAACTAATGAAAAACTGTTTTTT
few	TRBV7-6	-	TRBJ2-1	CASSFESYNEQFF	TGTGCCAGCAGCTTCGAGTCCTACAATGAGCAGTTCTTC
few	TRBV7-2	-	TRBJ2-7	CASSLIMGITYDKQYF	TGTGCCAGCAGCTTAATAATGGGAATTACCTACGATAAGCAGTACTTC
-	TRBV14	-	TRBJ1-1	CASSHWGGEAFF	TGTGCCAGCAGCCACTGGGGAGGTGAAGCTTTCTTT
few	TRBV5-6	-	TRBJ1-1	CASSLANRANTEAFF	TGTGCCAGCAGCTTGGCCAACAGGGCGAACACTGAAGCTTTCTTT
few	TRBV6-5	-	TRBJ1-6	CASSYKGRGASGANSPLHF	TGTGCCAGCAGTTACAAAGGCCGGGGTGCGTCTGGTGCTAATTCACCCCTCCACTTT
-	TRBV24-1	TRBD2	TRBJ2-7	CATSVAGGSEQYF	TGTGCCACCAGTGTGGCGGGGGGAAGCGAGCAGTACTTC
many	TRBV12-3/TRBV12-4	TRBD1	TRBJ2-7	CASSPTGGWQYF	TGTGCCAGCAGCCCAACAGGGGGGTGGCAGTACTTC
few	TRBV10-3	-	TRBJ1-6	CAISRQTTNTNSPLHF	TGTGCCATCAGTCGACAGACAACCAATACTAATTCACCCCTCCACTTT
few	TRBV6-1	TRBD2	TRBJ2-3	CATRLAGGDTQYF	TGTGCCACAAGACTAGCGGGGGGGGATACGCAGTATTTT
few	TRBV18	TRBD1	TRBJ1-5	CASSDRGASNQPQHF	TGTGCCAGCTCCGACAGGGGGGCGAGCAATCAGCCCCAGCATTTT
many	TRBV7-2	-	TRBJ2-1	CASSLARNEQFF	TGTGCCAGCAGTCTCGCACGGAATGAGCAGTTCTTC
many	TRBV20-1	TRBD1	TRBJ1-1	CSAPGTGDTEAFF	TGCAGTGCTCCGGGGACAGGGGACACTGAAGCTTTCTTT
many	TRBV18	-	TRBJ1-2	CASSPDSNYGYTF	TGTGCCAGCAGTCCGGACAGTAACTATGGCTACACCTTC
-	TRBV9	-	TRBJ2-3	CASSVGAYRSVTDTQYF	TGTGCCAGCAGCGTAGGAGCGTATCGAAGTGTCACAGATACGCAGTATTTT
many	TRBV4-3	-	TRBJ1-5	CASSQEHWANQPQHF	TGCGCCAGCAGCCAAGAGCATTGGGCCAATCAGCCCCAGCATTTT
-	TRBV12-3/TRBV12-4	TRBD2	TRBJ2-6	CASRGGLAGSGANVLTF	TGTGCCAGCAGGGGGGGACTAGCGGGCTCTGGGGCCAACGTCCTGACTTTC
few	TRBV6-5	TRBD1	TRBJ2-7	CASSLQGAIVPYEQYF	TGTGCCAGCAGTTTACAGGGGGCGATTGTCCCCTACGAGCAGTACTTC
few	TRBV20-1	-	TRBJ2-7	CSASDPQAVYEQYF	TGCAGTGCTAGTGATCCCCAGGCCGTCTACGAGCAGTACTTC
many	TRBV12-3/TRBV12-4	-	TRBJ2-3	CASTPGTRNSTDTQYF	TGTGCCAGCACCCCCGGAACTAGAAATAGCACAGATACGCAGTATTTT
-	TRBV6-1	-	TRBJ2-7	CASRQSGRTYEQYF	TGTGCCAGCAGACAATCGGGACGAACCTACGAGCAGTACTTC
few	TRBV7-8	-	TRBJ1-5	CASSLQTGAYSNQPQHF	TGTGCCAGCAGCTTACAGACAGGAGCTTATAGCAATCAGCCCCAGCATTTT
few	TRBV27	-	TRBJ2-6	CASRIGRTPVGANVLTF	TGTGCCAGCAGAATCGGCCGGACCCCTGTAGGGGCCAACGTCCTGACTTTC
few	TRBV7-9	-	TRBJ1-2	CASSLASKRPSGYTF	TGTGCCAGCAGCTTAGCGTCAAAAAGACCCAGTGGCTACACCTTC
few	TRBV6-1	TRBD1	TRBJ2-7	CASSGDRGIYEQYF	TGTGCCAGCAGTGGAGACAGGGGGATCTACGAGCAGTACTTC
few	TRBV30	-	TRBJ1-2	CAWLGQPNYGYTF	TGTGCCTGGCTCGGACAGCCTAACTATGGCTACACCTTC
many	TRBV13	TRBD1	TRBJ2-7	CASSLGLGQGYF	TGTGCCAGCAGCTTAGGCTTGGGACAGGGATACTTC
many	TRBV12-3/TRBV12-4	TRBD2	TRBJ2-2	CANRDYYTGELFF	TGTGCCAACCGGGACTACTATACCGGGGAGCTGTTTTTT
few	TRBV10-3	TRBD1	TRBJ1-5	CAIRDREGNQPQHF	TGTGCCATCAGGGACAGGGAGGGGAATCAGCCCCAGCATTTT
-	TRBV7-9	-	TRBJ1-4	CASSSRTSREEKLFF	TGTGCCAGCAGCAGCCGGACCTCCAGGGAGGAAAAACTGTTTTTT
-	TRBV12-3/TRBV12-4	-	TRBJ2-7	CASKWAGDPYEQYF	TGTGCCAGCAAGTGGGCAGGTGATCCCTACGAGCAGTACTTC
-	TRBV20-1	-	TRBJ2-2	CSARGPSTGELFF	TGCAGTGCTAGAGGACCTAGCACCGGGGAGCTGTTTTTT
-	TRBV5-6	-	TRBJ2-7	CASSHGVYEQYF	TGTGCCAGCAGCCACGGGGTCTACGAGCAGTACTTC
many	TRBV5-1	-	TRBJ1-2	CASSSRGSYGYTF	TGCGCCAGCAGCTCCCGGGGGTCCTATGGCTACACCTTC
-	TRBV7-9	-	TRBJ2-7	CASSLSPGNYEQYF	TGTGCCAGCAGCTTAAGTCCAGGGAACTACGAGCAGTACTTC
-	TRBV7-2	-	TRBJ2-7	CASSLSGGSLEQYF	TGTGCCAGCAGCTTATCGGGGGGCTCCCTCGAGCAGTACTTC
few	TRBV7-8	TRBD1	TRBJ2-1	CASSYDRGNEQFF	TGTGCCAGCAGCTATGACAGGGGGAATGAGCAGTTCTTC
-	TRBV20-1	TRBD2	TRBJ2-7	CSARDSRTSAPREQYF	TGCAGTGCTAGAGATTCTAGGACTAGCGCCCCGAGGGAGCAGTACTTC